Each of the 23 T cell receptor beta chains below was sequenced from the same sample in a study of tumor-infiltrating lymphocytes in primary liver carcinoma. Germline DNA was also extracted, and blood RNA derived from unsorted whole blood. Making TCR beta cDNA involved 400 to 600 ng total RNA and a constant-region primer. ARM-PCR, slightly modified, supplied the TCR beta libraries through three nested multiplex PCR rounds. TRBV1-TRBV30 forward and Cbeta reverse primers drove the first two roughly 10-cycle rounds. TCRdb recomputed calls from the multiplex PCR reads with MiXCR, one row per CDR3 protein. The table lists about 210,000 distinct CDR3 sequences, 65% of them singletons. Sequenced: peripheral blood. The source of these receptors is a woman in her fifties or sixties with primary liver carcinoma and hepatitis B virus infection.

As concerns this clonotype: One end of the junction fails to match germline, which may point to a read error. This chain uses TRBV4-2 with TRBJ2-1, with TRBD2 as a possible D gene (5 bases). CDR3 size: 16 residues. Germline CDR1 LGHNA, CDR2 YNFKEQ. CDR3 DNA: TGTGCCAGCAACCAAGAAGAGCGTGACTACTACAATGAGCAGTTCTTC. It encodes CASNQEERDYYNEQFF.

For this clonotype: The junction departs from germline at one end; a sequencing error may be responsible. V and J are TRBV11-2 and TRBJ2-1; D ambiguous. From germline, CDR1 is SGHAT and CDR2 FQNNGV. There are 14 residues in the CDR3. The DNA of the CDR3 is TGTGCCAGCAGCTTCTCAAGTCTTTACAATGGGCAGTTCTTC. It yields the protein CASSFSSLYNGQFF. The full variable domain, with the rest looked up from reference TRBV11-2 and TRBJ2-1, is EAGVAQSPRYKIIEKRQSVAFWCNPISGHATLYWYQQILGQGPKLLIQFQNNGVVDDSQLPKDRFSAERLKGVDSTLKIQPAKLEDSAVYLCASSFSSLYNGQFFGPGTRLTVL.

This clonotype was seen a few times. The chain links TRBV19 to TRBJ2-7, with 7 bases aligning to TRBD1. The CDR3 sequence is 14 residues long. Per the germline V gene, CDR1 is LNHDA and CDR2 is SQIVND (reference sequence). The V and J ends lost 3 bases and 4 bases, in that order; junction bases with no gene match: 6. CDR3 nucleotide sequence: TGTGCCAGTAGTATCGCCACAGGGGAATACGAGCAGTACTTC. Its protein product is CASSIATGEYEQYF.

This clonotype has ten or more counts. This chain connects TRBV29-1 to TRBJ1-2, with 10 positions matching TRBD1. Germline values: CDR1 SQVTM, CDR2 ANQGSEA. The CDR3 runs to 14 residues. V lost 6 bases to trimming and J lost 5 bases; unmatched junction nucleotides: 9. CDR3 nucleotide sequence: TGCAGCGTCAACGACCCGGGACAGGGGTATGGCTACACCTTC. Translation: CSVNDPGQGYGYTF.

The CDR3 protein is CASSPGGLNYGYTF. CDR3 nucleotides: TGTGCCAGCAGTCCGGGGGGTTTAAACTATGGCTACACCTTC. The chain combines TRBV28 with TRBJ1-2; a weak D match, TRBD1 (5 bases). This CDR3 comprises 14 residues. V was pared by 5 bases and J by 2 bases, with 12 bases between. The germline V gene encodes CDR1 MDHEN and CDR2 SYDVKM.

The chain is built from TRBV5-4 and TRBJ2-5; 8 positions agree with TRBD2. V lost 8 bases, J lost 5 bases, and 8 bases stayed unmatched. This CDR3 has 13 residues. Germline V gives CDR1 SGHNT, CDR2 YYREEE (reference sequence). This CDR3 reads CARSLGGGETQYF. DNA for the CDR3: TGTGCCAGGTCGTTAGGCGGGGGGGAGACCCAGTACTTC. The whole variable domain, remainder taken from reference TRBV5-4 and TRBJ2-5, is ETGVTQSPTHLIKTRGQQVTLRCSSQSGHNTVSWYQQALGQGPQFIFQYYREEENGRGNFPPRFSGLQFPNYSSELNVNALELDDSALYLCARSLGGGETQYFGPGTRLLVL.

This clonotype occurred many times. The gene calls are TRBV6-1 and TRBJ2-7, with TRBD1 identical over 8 bases. The CDR3 length is 15 residues. With V trimmed by 7 bases and J by 3 bases, 11 bases remained unmatched. CDR1 and CDR2 (germline): MNHNS, SASEGT. This CDR3 is CASTFGQGAGYEQYF. The DNA for the CDR3 is TGTGCCAGCACCTTCGGACAGGGCGCCGGCTACGAGCAGTACTTC.

The chain combines TRBV11-2 with TRBJ2-4; no clear D. The length of the CDR3 is 13 residues. Germline V CDR1 and CDR2: SGHAT, FQNNGV. The germline V and J ends were trimmed by 3 bases and 8 bases, with 11 bases remaining between them. CDR3 bases: TGTGCCAGCAGCTTCCAAGGTAGTGACATTCAGTACTTC. Translated, it gives CASSFQGSDIQYF.

This clonotype was seen more than once but under ten times. This may come from a read error, since a much larger clone is one base off. The chain employs TRBV6-5 and TRBJ1-6; TRBD1 might be the D (6 bases). The CDR3 is made up of 15 amino acids. Germline CDR1 reads MNHEY; CDR2 reads SVGAGI. Here the CDR3 reads CVSSYQGMGNSPLHF. CDR3 in DNA: TGTGTCAGCAGTTACCAGGGGATGGGTAATTCACCCCTCCACTTT.

This clonotype was observed many times. The chain employs TRBV11-2 and TRBJ2-5; a possible D gene is TRBD2 (6 bases). The CDR3 loop spans 19 amino acids. Germline V gene data show CDR1 as SGHAT and CDR2 as FQNNGV. V shed 0 bases and J shed 5 bases, with 25 bases lying between them. The CDR3 DNA sequence: TGTGCCAGCAGCTTAGAAAGCGGGTCGCGCGGAGTGCTCGTTGAGACCCAGTACTTC. It yields the protein CASSLESGSRGVLVETQYF.

J is TRBJ2-3 and V is TRBV2; D is unresolved. V was pared by 4 bases and J by 4 bases, with 6 bases between. There are 12 residues in the CDR3. The V gene's germline CDR1 is SNHLY and CDR2 FYNNEI. The CDR3: CASSVDADTQYF. CDR3 nucleotides: TGTGCCAGCAGTGTAGACGCAGATACGCAGTATTTT.

CDR3 residues: CASTFDGNQPQHF. Here the CDR3 DNA reads TGTGCCAGCACCTTTGATGGGAATCAGCCCCAGCATTTT. The V and J genes are TRBV11-2 and TRBJ1-5; no firm D call. Deletions cut 7 bases from V and 4 bases from J, with 11 bases between. The CDR3 length is 13 residues. Germline values: CDR1 SGHAT, CDR2 FQNNGV.

As for this clonotype: The junction does not match germline at one end; this may be a read error. In nucleotides, the CDR3 is TGTGCCAGCAGTTTAGAATGGGGACAGGAGTCCCTCAATGAGCAGTTCTTC. Its protein is CASSLEWGQESLNEQFF. The chain combines TRBV11-3 with TRBJ2-1, with 8 bases aligning to TRBD1. Germline V gives CDR1 SGHNT, CDR2 YENEEA. The CDR3 contains 17 residues. Based on the CDR3 plus reference TRBV11-3 and TRBJ2-1, the full variable domain is EAGVVQSPRYKIIEKKQPVAFWCNPISGHNTLYWYLQNLGQGPELLIRYENEEAVDDSQLPKDRFSAERLKGVDSTLKIQPAELGDSAVYLCASSLEWGQESLNEQFFGPGTRLTVL.

As to this clonotype: Since a much larger clone is just one base distant, this may be a read error. The chain is built from TRBV6-5 and TRBJ2-5; 7 nucleotides match TRBD1. After removal of 7 bases from V and 2 bases from J, the junction contained 13 bases not matched to a gene. Germline lookup yields CDR1 MNHEY and CDR2 SVGAGI. The CDR3 is made up of 16 amino acids. The CDR3, as DNA: TGTGCCAGCATAACCAAAAGGACAGGCGGGCAAGAGACCCAGTACTTC. It specifies CASITKRTGGQETQYF.

V is TRBV5-1 and J is TRBJ2-6; 7 nucleotides agree with TRBD1. Germline V gene sequence: CDR1 SGHRS, CDR2 YFSETQ. The J segment lost 0 bases and the V segment lost 5 bases, leaving 8 bases of the junction unmatched. The CDR3 runs 17 residues. The CDR3 spells CASSWTGGSSGANVLTF. The CDR3 DNA is TGCGCCAGCAGTTGGACAGGAGGAAGCTCTGGGGCCAACGTCCTGACTTTC.

Regarding this clonotype: Germline is not matched at one junction end, which may reflect a read error. This rearrangement joins TRBV6-6 to TRBJ1-4; weak D call: TRBD1 (5 bases). The CDR3 covers 17 residues. CDR1 MNHNY and CDR2 SVGAGI come from the germline V gene (reference sequence). The CDR3 DNA reads as TGTGCCAGCAATTACTGGGGTCAGGGTGAGACTAACGAAAAACTGTTTTTT. It is translated as CASNYWGQGETNEKLFF.

The gene calls are TRBV7-9 and TRBJ2-1, with D possibly being TRBD2 (5 bases). CDR1 and CDR2 from the germline V gene are SEHNR and FQNEAQ (reference sequence). V lost 9 bases, J lost 0 bases, and 24 bases lay in between. The CDR3 is 18 residues long. The CDR3 loop reads CASSPSGLRRSSYNEQFF. CDR3 in DNA: TGTGCCAGTAGCCCCTCCGGTTTGAGGAGGAGCTCCTACAATGAGCAGTTCTTC.

Remarks on this clonotype: Without the conserved terminal phenylalanine or tryptophan, this CDR3 likely stems from a read error. The J gene is TRBJ2-3, the V gene TRBV11-2, with a possible D match to TRBD2 (5 bases). Germline assignment: CDR1 SGHAT and CDR2 FQNNGV. V lost 7 bases and J 0 bases, leaving 11 bases between the germline ends. This CDR3 is built from 14 residues. CDR3 nucleotide sequence: TGTGCCAGCACCATCAGCGGTAGCACAGATACGCAGTATCTT. It translates to CASTISGSTDTQYL.

The genes are TRBV5-6 and TRBJ2-7; 10 positions agree with TRBD2. The CDR3 extends over 15 amino acids. V shed 4 bases and J 1 base; nucleotides not matched to a gene: 5. Germline-derived CDR1 and CDR2 are SGHDT and YYEEEE. The CDR3 DNA reads TGTGCCAGCAGCCAGGTAGCGGGGGGTTCCTACGAGCAGTACTTC. This encodes CASSQVAGGSYEQYF. Full variable domain (missing parts from reference TRBV5-6 and TRBJ2-7): DAGVTQSPTHLIKTRGQQVTLRCSPKSGHDTVSWYQQALGQGPQFIFQYYEEEERQRGNFPDRFSGHQFPNYSSELNVNALLLGDSALYLCASSQVAGGSYEQYFGPGTRLTVT.

The rearrangement joins TRBV6-5 to TRBJ1-2; possibly TRBD1 for D (6 bases). V was shortened by 2 bases and J by 13 bases, with 17 bases between the two germline ends. The germline CDR1 and CDR2 sequences are MNHEY and SVGAGI. This CDR3 spans 13 amino acids. CDR3 loop: CASSYGGGDDCTF. CDR3 in DNA: TGTGCCAGCAGTTACGGGGGGGGCGACGACTGCACCTTC.

This clonotype was observed once. The rearrangement joins TRBV5-1 to TRBJ2-3; 7 bases are a match to TRBD2. The trim removed 2 bases at V and 1 base at J, leaving 10 bases unmatched. The length of the CDR3 is 17 residues. Germline V gives CDR1 SGHRS, CDR2 YFSETQ. The CDR3 loop reads CASSFWASGTGTDTQYF. CDR3 in DNA: TGCGCCAGCAGCTTCTGGGCCAGCGGGACTGGCACAGATACGCAGTATTTT. The whole variable domain, filled in from reference TRBV5-1 and TRBJ2-3, reads KAGVTQTPRYLIKTRGQQVTLSCSPISGHRSVSWYQQTPGQGLQFLFEYFSETQRNKGNFPGRFSGRQFSNSRSEMNVSTLELGDSALYLCASSFWASGTGTDTQYFGPGTRLTVL.

This clonotype was seen only a few times. The rearrangement uses TRBV11-2 and TRBJ1-6; D is ambiguous. Trimming took off 6 bases at V and 7 bases at J, with 16 bases between the two ends. Germline lookup yields CDR1 SGHAT and CDR2 FQNNGV. CDR3 size: 15 residues. DNA of the CDR3: TGTGCCAGCAGTCTAGGAGGTCTGGGGAATTCACCCCTCCACTTT. As protein: CASSLGGLGNSPLHF.

Points on this clonotype: Its ends do not fully match the called genes, so a read error is possible. The chain joins TRBV11-3 to TRBJ2-2; 7 bases are a match to TRBD1. CDR3 size: 16 residues. The germline gives CDR1 SGHNT, CDR2 YENEEA. The CDR3 is CASSPDRGHDTVELFF. CDR3 coding DNA: TGTGCCAGCAGCCCCGATAGGGGGCACGACACCGTGGAGCTGTTTTTT.